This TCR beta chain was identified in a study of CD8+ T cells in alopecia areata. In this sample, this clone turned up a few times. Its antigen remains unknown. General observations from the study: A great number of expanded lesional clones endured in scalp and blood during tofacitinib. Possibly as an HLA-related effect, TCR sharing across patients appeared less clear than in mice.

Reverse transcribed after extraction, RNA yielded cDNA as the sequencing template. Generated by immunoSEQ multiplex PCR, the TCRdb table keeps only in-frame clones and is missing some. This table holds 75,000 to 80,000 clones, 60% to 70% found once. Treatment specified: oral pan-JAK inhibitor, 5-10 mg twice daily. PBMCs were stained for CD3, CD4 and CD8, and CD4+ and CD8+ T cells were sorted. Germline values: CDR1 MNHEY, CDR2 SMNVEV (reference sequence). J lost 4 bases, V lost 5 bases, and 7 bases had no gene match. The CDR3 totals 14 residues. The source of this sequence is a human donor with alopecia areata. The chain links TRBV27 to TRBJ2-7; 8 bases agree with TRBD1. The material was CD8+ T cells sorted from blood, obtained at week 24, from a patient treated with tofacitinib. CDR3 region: CASSRQGSEYEQYF. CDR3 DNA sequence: TGTGCCAGCAGTCGACAGGGGTCCGAATACGAGCAGTACTTC.